Listed below are T cell receptor beta chains from one sample, sequenced in a study of T-cell reconstitution after alpha-beta-depleted transplantation in children. TCRdb reprocessed the PCR reads with MiXCR, giving one entry per CDR3 protein. In the table there are 800,000 to 1,000,000 distinct CDR3 sequences, roughly 29% of which are singletons. The input for sequencing was PBMCs, mostly from graft donor cells, taken 360 days after TCRalphabeta/CD19-depleted stem cell transplant. These receptors all come from a boy in the first two years of life who had a stem cell transplant for SCID, so the T cells may come from the graft donor. The CDR3 runs from the conserved cysteine through the conserved F or W. Fields, in order: clone size, V gene, J gene, D gene, CDR3 DNA, CDR3 protein. A D gene is named only where the DNA matches it firmly. Not every row has a clone size; where given, it reads once, few, many or a size class.

abundance: few; v_gene: TRBV20-1; j_gene: TRBJ2-7; d_gene: -; CDR3nt: TGCAGTGCTAAGGTAACAGAAAACTCCTACGAGCAGTACTTC; CDR3aa: CSAKVTENSYEQYF
abundance: many; v_gene: TRBV4-3; j_gene: TRBJ2-3; d_gene: -; CDR3nt: TGCGCCAGCAGCCACTTCCTACCTGGCGATACGCAGTATTTT; CDR3aa: CASSHFLPGDTQYF
abundance: -; v_gene: TRBV29-1; j_gene: TRBJ2-1; d_gene: TRBD2; CDR3nt: TGCAGCGTTGAAAGGGAGCGGGGTTCCTACAATGAGCAGTTCTTC; CDR3aa: CSVERERGSYNEQFF
abundance: many; v_gene: TRBV28; j_gene: TRBJ2-3; d_gene: TRBD2; CDR3nt: TGTGCCAGCAGTACGTCCTTAGCGGGGGGAACAGATACGCAGTATTTT; CDR3aa: CASSTSLAGGTDTQYF
abundance: -; v_gene: TRBV12-3/TRBV12-4; j_gene: TRBJ2-7; d_gene: -; CDR3nt: TGTGCCAGCAGTCCTCGCGGGCGGGGACCCTACGAGCAGTACTTC; CDR3aa: CASSPRGRGPYEQYF
abundance: -; v_gene: TRBV4-3; j_gene: TRBJ2-1; d_gene: -; CDR3nt: TGCGCCAGCAGCCAAGATTTAGGCACAGACATAAAGCAGTTCTTC; CDR3aa: CASSQDLGTDIKQFF
abundance: few; v_gene: TRBV6-2/TRBV6-3; j_gene: TRBJ1-1; d_gene: -; CDR3nt: TGTGCCAGCAGTTACCCCTCTGGGAGCAATGAAGCTTTCTTT; CDR3aa: CASSYPSGSNEAFF
abundance: -; v_gene: TRBV20-1; j_gene: TRBJ1-1; d_gene: -; CDR3nt: TGCAGTGCTAGAGATCGTGAAGCTGAAGCTTTCTTT; CDR3aa: CSARDREAEAFF
abundance: -; v_gene: TRBV12-3/TRBV12-4; j_gene: TRBJ1-3; d_gene: TRBD1; CDR3nt: TGTGCCAGCAGTGGGACAGGGGGTGGAAACACCATATATTTT; CDR3aa: CASSGTGGGNTIYF
abundance: -; v_gene: TRBV24-1; j_gene: TRBJ2-5; d_gene: -; CDR3nt: TGTGCCACCAGTGCGGCAGGCCAAGAGACCCAGTACTTC; CDR3aa: CATSAAGQETQYF
abundance: -; v_gene: TRBV11-2; j_gene: TRBJ2-2; d_gene: -; CDR3nt: TGTGCCAGCAGCTTCGCGGGCGGGGAGCTGTTTTTT; CDR3aa: CASSFAGGELFF
abundance: -; v_gene: TRBV2; j_gene: TRBJ2-7; d_gene: -; CDR3nt: TGTGCCAGCAGTGAGAGCGGCGGCAGCCGACGTGAGCAGTACTTC; CDR3aa: CASSESGGSRREQYF
abundance: few; v_gene: TRBV4-2; j_gene: TRBJ2-7; d_gene: -; CDR3nt: TGTGCCAGCAGCCAAGGGCAGAACAGGTTAACCTACGAGCAGTACTTC; CDR3aa: CASSQGQNRLTYEQYF
abundance: -; v_gene: TRBV3-1; j_gene: TRBJ2-5; d_gene: -; CDR3nt: TGTGCCAGCAGCCAAAGAACGGGGGGCGGAGGAGAGACCCAGTACTTC; CDR3aa: CASSQRTGGGGETQYF
abundance: -; v_gene: TRBV2; j_gene: TRBJ2-7; d_gene: -; CDR3nt: TGTGCCAGCAGGGACGGGACATATTTGAGGCAGTACTTC; CDR3aa: CASRDGTYLRQYF
abundance: -; v_gene: TRBV4-1; j_gene: TRBJ2-5; d_gene: -; CDR3nt: TGCGCCAGCAGCCAAGTCCGGGGTTTGGGGACCCAGTACTTC; CDR3aa: CASSQVRGLGTQYF
abundance: few; v_gene: TRBV15; j_gene: TRBJ1-3; d_gene: -; CDR3nt: TGTGCCACCAGCAGAGATTGGGCAGTGGGGAGCTCTGGAAACACCATATATTTT; CDR3aa: CATSRDWAVGSSGNTIYF
abundance: -; v_gene: TRBV5-1; j_gene: TRBJ2-3; d_gene: TRBD2; CDR3nt: TGCGCCACTAGCGGGGGGGCCTCGGGAGATACGCAGTATTTT; CDR3aa: CATSGGASGDTQYF
abundance: few; v_gene: TRBV5-6; j_gene: TRBJ2-1; d_gene: -; CDR3nt: TGTGCCAGCAGATATGAGGGGAATGAGCAGTTCTTC; CDR3aa: CASRYEGNEQFF
abundance: -; v_gene: TRBV28; j_gene: TRBJ2-7; d_gene: -; CDR3nt: TGTGCCAGCGGACTCGACATCTATAGCGAGCAGTACTTC; CDR3aa: CASGLDIYSEQYF
abundance: -; v_gene: TRBV18; j_gene: TRBJ2-7; d_gene: -; CDR3nt: TGTGCCAGCTCACCCGAGCGTCCTCCCTACGAGCAGTACTTC; CDR3aa: CASSPERPPYEQYF
abundance: few; v_gene: TRBV7-2; j_gene: TRBJ2-1; d_gene: TRBD2; CDR3nt: TGTGCCAGCAGCTTAGAACTAGCGGGGGGGGCCGAGCAGTTCTTC; CDR3aa: CASSLELAGGAEQFF
abundance: few; v_gene: TRBV10-3; j_gene: TRBJ1-2; d_gene: -; CDR3nt: TGTGCCACCGTCCGGGACGGAGCCTATGGCTACACCTTC; CDR3aa: CATVRDGAYGYTF
abundance: few; v_gene: TRBV28; j_gene: TRBJ2-7; d_gene: -; CDR3nt: TGTGCCAGCAGCCCCGCGGCTTGGGGGGCCTCCTACGAGCAGTACTTC; CDR3aa: CASSPAAWGASYEQYF
abundance: -; v_gene: TRBV24-1; j_gene: TRBJ2-3; d_gene: TRBD2; CDR3nt: TGTGCCACCAGTGGAGGACCGGGACTACCCAGCACAGATACGCAGTATTTT; CDR3aa: CATSGGPGLPSTDTQYF
abundance: -; v_gene: TRBV4-3; j_gene: TRBJ2-7; d_gene: -; CDR3nt: TGCGCCAGCAGCCGGGGACTTTCCGGCACCTCTTCGTGGGAGCAGTACTTC; CDR3aa: CASSRGLSGTSSWEQYF
abundance: -; v_gene: TRBV4-2; j_gene: TRBJ2-1; d_gene: TRBD2; CDR3nt: TGTGCCAGCAGCCGCCTAACTAGCGGGGCAAACAATGAGCAGTTCTTC; CDR3aa: CASSRLTSGANNEQFF
abundance: -; v_gene: TRBV28; j_gene: TRBJ1-1; d_gene: -; CDR3nt: TGTGCCAGCAGTCCCCATGACCAGGACCAGCGGGCTTTCTTT; CDR3aa: CASSPHDQDQRAFF
abundance: -; v_gene: TRBV29-1; j_gene: TRBJ2-3; d_gene: TRBD1; CDR3nt: TGCAGCGCCCTCGGACAGGGTAGCACAGATACGCAGTATTTT; CDR3aa: CSALGQGSTDTQYF
abundance: -; v_gene: TRBV10-3; j_gene: TRBJ1-1; d_gene: -; CDR3nt: TGTGCCATCAGTGAGGGTTTGGGCAGGGGGAACACTGAAGCTTTCTTT; CDR3aa: CAISEGLGRGNTEAFF
abundance: few; v_gene: TRBV5-1; j_gene: TRBJ2-7; d_gene: TRBD1; CDR3nt: TGCGCCAGCAGCTTGTGGATGACAGGGTACGACGAGCAGTACTTC; CDR3aa: CASSLWMTGYDEQYF
abundance: few; v_gene: TRBV20-1; j_gene: TRBJ1-5; d_gene: -; CDR3nt: TGCAGTGCAAATCAGGGGAACAATCAGCCCCAGCATTTT; CDR3aa: CSANQGNNQPQHF
abundance: -; v_gene: TRBV7-6; j_gene: TRBJ1-2; d_gene: -; CDR3nt: TGTGCCAGCAGCTTCCCCCCGCCTCGGGGCCTGGACTATGGCTACACCTTC; CDR3aa: CASSFPPPRGLDYGYTF
abundance: -; v_gene: TRBV30; j_gene: TRBJ2-3; d_gene: -; CDR3nt: TGTGCCTGGAGTGTAGGACTCGTGATCACAGATACGCAGTATTTT; CDR3aa: CAWSVGLVITDTQYF
abundance: -; v_gene: TRBV5-5; j_gene: TRBJ2-4; d_gene: -; CDR3nt: TGTGCCAGCAGCCCCAGTTGGGACATTCAGTACTTC; CDR3aa: CASSPSWDIQYF
abundance: -; v_gene: TRBV12-3/TRBV12-4; j_gene: TRBJ1-6; d_gene: -; CDR3nt: TGTGCCAGCAGGGGAGGGTGGAATTCACCCCTCCACTTT; CDR3aa: CASRGGWNSPLHF
abundance: few; v_gene: TRBV27; j_gene: TRBJ2-5; d_gene: -; CDR3nt: TGTGCCAGCAAGGGGGACTGGGCCCAGTACTTC; CDR3aa: CASKGDWAQYF
abundance: -; v_gene: TRBV11-2; j_gene: TRBJ2-3; d_gene: TRBD1; CDR3nt: TGTGCCAGCAGCTTCGGGACAGGGGAGACAGATACGCAGTATTTT; CDR3aa: CASSFGTGETDTQYF
abundance: few; v_gene: TRBV20-1; j_gene: TRBJ2-7; d_gene: -; CDR3nt: TGCAGTGCTAGAGCGCCCCTCGACGACAGGTTTTACGAGCAGTACTTC; CDR3aa: CSARAPLDDRFYEQYF
abundance: -; v_gene: TRBV4-2; j_gene: TRBJ2-1; d_gene: TRBD2; CDR3nt: TGTGCCAGCATCCAGGGGACTAGCGGGGGGGTGTACAATGAGCAGTTCTTC; CDR3aa: CASIQGTSGGVYNEQFF
abundance: many; v_gene: TRBV28; j_gene: TRBJ2-3; d_gene: TRBD2; CDR3nt: TGCGCCAGCAGCTTTAGCGGGGGACCTAGCACAGATACGCAGTATTTT; CDR3aa: CASSFSGGPSTDTQYF
abundance: -; v_gene: TRBV6-5; j_gene: TRBJ2-5; d_gene: -; CDR3nt: TGTGCCACCCACAGGAAAGAGACCCAGTACTTC; CDR3aa: CATHRKETQYF
abundance: -; v_gene: TRBV4-3; j_gene: TRBJ2-2; d_gene: -; CDR3nt: TGCGCCAGCAGCCAGGTCCCCAATTGGACCGGGGAGCTGTTTTTT; CDR3aa: CASSQVPNWTGELFF
abundance: many; v_gene: TRBV5-1; j_gene: TRBJ2-5; d_gene: TRBD1; CDR3nt: TGCGCCAGCAGCCTAAGACAGGGGGCGGGAGAGACCCAGTACTTC; CDR3aa: CASSLRQGAGETQYF
abundance: -; v_gene: TRBV4-3; j_gene: TRBJ2-3; d_gene: -; CDR3nt: TGCGCCAGCAGCCAAGTGGGGCTGATTACAGATACGCAGTATTTT; CDR3aa: CASSQVGLITDTQYF
abundance: few; v_gene: TRBV4-1; j_gene: TRBJ2-5; d_gene: TRBD2; CDR3nt: TGCGCCAGCAGCCAAGGTCCCCGGTGGGACTATGAGGGCGGATACGAGACCCAGTACTTC; CDR3aa: CASSQGPRWDYEGGYETQYF
abundance: -; v_gene: TRBV5-1; j_gene: TRBJ1-2; d_gene: TRBD1; CDR3nt: TGCGCCAGCAGGTTACAGGGGTACTATGGCTACACCTTC; CDR3aa: CASRLQGYYGYTF
abundance: few; v_gene: TRBV5-5; j_gene: TRBJ1-6; d_gene: -; CDR3nt: TGTGCCAGCAGCTTGGAAAGGGGGGTCACCAATTCACCCCTCCACTTT; CDR3aa: CASSLERGVTNSPLHF
abundance: -; v_gene: TRBV12-3/TRBV12-4; j_gene: TRBJ1-1; d_gene: -; CDR3nt: TGTGCCAGCAGTATCCGGGGCGAAGCTTTCTTT; CDR3aa: CASSIRGEAFF
abundance: -; v_gene: TRBV12-3/TRBV12-4; j_gene: TRBJ2-7; d_gene: -; CDR3nt: TGTGCCAGCACTCACGACAGCAACTACGAGCAGTACTTC; CDR3aa: CASTHDSNYEQYF
abundance: once; v_gene: TRBV12-3/TRBV12-4; j_gene: TRBJ2-1; d_gene: TRBD2; CDR3nt: TGTGCCAGCAGTCGAACTAGCGGGGGCCGTGAGCAGTTCTTC; CDR3aa: CASSRTSGGREQFF